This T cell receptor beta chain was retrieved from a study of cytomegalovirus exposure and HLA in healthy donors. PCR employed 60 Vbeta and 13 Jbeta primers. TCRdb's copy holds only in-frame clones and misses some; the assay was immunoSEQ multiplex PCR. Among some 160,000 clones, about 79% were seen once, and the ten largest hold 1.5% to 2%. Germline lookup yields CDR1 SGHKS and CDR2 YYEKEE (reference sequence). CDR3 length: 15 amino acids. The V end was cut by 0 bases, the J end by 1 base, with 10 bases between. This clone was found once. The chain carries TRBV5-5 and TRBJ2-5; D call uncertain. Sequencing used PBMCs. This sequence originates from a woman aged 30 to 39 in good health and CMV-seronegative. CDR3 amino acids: CASSLVGRFQETQYF. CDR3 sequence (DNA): TGTGCCAGCAGCTTGGTTGGCAGGTTCCAAGAGACCCAGTACTTC.